The 18 T cell receptor beta chains reported below all come from one sample, sequenced in a study of T-cell memory formation after mild COVID-19. Each CDR3 protein gets one entry after TCRdb re-called the 5' RACE reads with MiXCR. The table records just over 400,000 distinct CDR3 sequences, about 22% of them present only once. Sequenced: PBMCs or a T cell subset sorted from them (not recorded which). These receptors all come from an adult woman who had mild COVID-19 (a few samples of this study predate the infection). Cell type and time point are not known.

This clonotype was found a few times. The chain joins TRBV6-4 to TRBJ1-1, with D unclear. CDR1 is MRHNA and CDR2 is SNTAGT in the germline V gene. The V end was cut by 3 bases, the J end by 2 bases, with 7 bases between. This CDR3 region has 13 residues. This CDR3 is CASSDRANTEAFF. The CDR3 DNA reads as TGTGCCAGCAGTGATCGGGCAAACACTGAAGCTTTCTTT.

This chain joins TRBV5-1 and TRBJ2-5; the match to TRBD1 covers 8 bases. The V gene end was trimmed by 0 bases and the J gene end by 3 bases; junction bases not matched to a gene: 7. CDR3 length: 16 amino acids. Germline lookup yields CDR1 SGHRS and CDR2 YFSETQ. CDR3: CASSLVGRGREETQYF. In DNA form, the CDR3 reads TGCGCCAGCAGCTTGGTTGGCAGGGGGCGCGAAGAGACCCAGTACTTC.

V usage is TRBV3-1 and J usage is TRBJ2-3, with TRBD2 matching 8 bases. Germline V CDR1 and CDR2: LGHDT, YNNKEL (reference sequence). The CDR3 is made up of 16 amino acids. Trimming took 2 bases from V and 1 from J; bases not matched to a gene: 5. Here the CDR3 DNA reads TGTGCCAGCAGCCAATTCGGGAGGGCCGGCACAGATACGCAGTATTTT. Translating it yields CASSQFGRAGTDTQYF.

J is TRBJ2-5 and V is TRBV6-2 or TRBV6-3; D call uncertain. The germline gives CDR1 MNHEY, CDR2 SVGEGT. The CDR3 totals 15 residues. V lost 6 bases, J lost 1 base, and 15 bases lay in between. The CDR3 protein is CASSPLLGSQETQYF. Here the CDR3 DNA reads TGTGCCAGCAGCCCACTCCTAGGATCCCAAGAGACCCAGTACTTC.

The CDR3 DNA follows: TGTGCCAGCAGCGTAGGGATAGCGGGGGACTCTGAGACCCAGTACTTC. Its protein product is CASSVGIAGDSETQYF. The rearrangement uses TRBV9 and TRBJ2-5; TRBD2 agrees at 9 bases. The V segment lost 0 bases and the J segment 5 bases; nucleotides outside the gene matches: 8. Per the germline V gene, CDR1 is SGDLS and CDR2 is YYNGEE. The CDR3 sequence is 16 residues long.

This clonotype has just a few counts. The rearrangement joins TRBV12-3 or TRBV12-4 to TRBJ2-7, with a weak D call TRBD1 (7 bases). V dropped 8 bases and J dropped 5 bases, with 19 bases sitting between them. The CDR3 sequence is 14 residues long. The CDR3 region has the DNA TGTGCCAGCGAGAGGAAGGGGGCGGGGAACGAGCAGTACTTC. Its protein is CASERKGAGNEQYF.

The J gene is TRBJ2-7, the V gene TRBV7-9, with TRBD1 matching 7 bases. V was pared by 1 base and J by 1 base, with 4 bases of the junction left unmatched. Per germline, CDR1 SEHNR and CDR2 FQNEAQ (reference sequence). This CDR3 has 15 amino acids. This CDR3 reads CASSLVETGSYEQYF. The CDR3 bases are TGTGCCAGCAGCTTAGTAGAGACAGGGTCCTACGAGCAGTACTTC.

The chain is built from TRBV4-1 and TRBJ2-1; no definite D call. Germline CDR1 and CDR2: MGHRA and YSYEKL. Trimming stripped 0 bases from V and 10 bases from J, with 7 bases between. CDR3 length: 12 amino acids. The CDR3 sequence is CASSQDPREQFF. CDR3 in DNA: TGCGCCAGCAGCCAAGATCCACGCGAGCAGTTCTTC.

This clonotype occurred many times. V usage is TRBV20-1 and J usage is TRBJ2-2; D not resolved. CDR3 size: 12 residues. V lost 6 bases and J 1 base, leaving 6 bases between the germline ends. Germline V gives CDR1 DFQATT, CDR2 SNEGSKA (reference sequence). The chain's CDR3 is CSARRNTGELFF. CDR3 in DNA: TGCAGTGCCCGGCGGAACACCGGGGAGCTGTTTTTT.

V is TRBV9 and J is TRBJ2-3; 10 bases map to TRBD2. The V and J ends lost 0 bases and 0 bases, in that order; junction bases with no gene match: 1. CDR3 length: 16 amino acids. CDR1 and CDR2 (germline): SGDLS, YYNGEE. CDR3 residues: CASSVVAGGSTDTQYF. CDR3 nucleotides: TGTGCCAGCAGCGTAGTAGCGGGGGGTAGCACAGATACGCAGTATTTT.

The V and J genes are TRBV9 and TRBJ1-6; possible D gene TRBD1, 6 bases. Germline loops: CDR1 SGDLS, CDR2 YYNGEE. V shed 0 bases and J shed 5 bases, with 9 bases lying between them. CDR3 length: 15 amino acids. Here the CDR3 reads CASSVEGEDNSPLHF. Here the CDR3 DNA reads TGTGCCAGCAGCGTAGAGGGGGAGGATAATTCACCCCTCCACTTT.

This clonotype occurred a few times. This rearrangement joins TRBV9 to TRBJ1-2; the D gene is possibly TRBD1 (6 bases). Trimming removed 2 bases at V and 4 bases at J, with 15 bases between. Germline CDR1 reads SGDLS; CDR2 reads YYNGEE. CDR3 length: 15 residues. CDR3 amino acids: CASSVGTSRSYGYTF. The DNA of the CDR3 is TGTGCCAGCAGCGTGGGGACATCAAGATCCTATGGCTACACCTTC. The entire variable domain, with the rest obtained from reference TRBV9 and TRBJ1-2, is as follows: DSGVTQTPKHLITATGQRVTLRCSPRSGDLSVYWYQQSLDQGLQFLIQYYNGEERAKGNILERFSAQQFPDLHSELNLSSLELGDSALYFCASSVGTSRSYGYTFGSGTRLTVV.

The V gene is TRBV20-1, the J gene TRBJ2-1; TRBD2 agrees at 15 bases. Germline CDR1 and CDR2: DFQATT and SNEGSKA (reference sequence). Trimming removed 8 bases from V and 0 bases from J; junction bases left unmatched: 14. The CDR3 is 19 amino acids. As DNA, the CDR3 is TGCAGTAACAAGCGGACTAGCGGGAGGGCAGTGATCTCCTACAATGAGCAGTTCTTC. It encodes CSNKRTSGRAVISYNEQFF.

This clonotype has just a few counts. V gene TRBV5-4 combines with J gene TRBJ1-2; 7 nucleotides line up with TRBD1. Germline values: CDR1 SGHNT, CDR2 YYREEE (reference sequence). The CDR3 totals 14 residues. Trimming took 2 bases from V and 4 from J; bases not matched to a gene: 5. CDR3 coding DNA: TGTGCCAGCAGCTTTGGAGGGACAGCCTATGGCTACACCTTC. This gives the protein CASSFGGTAYGYTF.

The V and J genes are TRBV20-1 and TRBJ2-7; 7 bases are shared with TRBD2. Germline V gene data show CDR1 as DFQATT and CDR2 as SNEGSKA (reference sequence). The ends lost 4 bases at V and 0 bases at J; junction bases unmatched: 12. This CDR3 has 16 residues. CDR3 nucleotides: TGCAGTGCTATTGGTCCTAGCGGCAGGGCCTCCTACGAGCAGTACTTC. Its protein product is CSAIGPSGRASYEQYF.

The chain uses TRBV20-1 and TRBJ2-3; D remains ambiguous. Trimming shortened V by 6 bases and J by 1 base, and 14 bases separated the two germline ends. CDR1 and CDR2 (germline): DFQATT, SNEGSKA (reference sequence). The CDR3 contains 14 residues. For the CDR3, the DNA is TGCAGTGCGCTACAGTTGAAGGGCACAGATACGCAGTATTTT. This translates into CSALQLKGTDTQYF.

This clonotype was detected many times. The chain joins TRBV7-6 to TRBJ2-1; the D gene is possibly TRBD2 (5 bases). The CDR3 is 15 amino acids. Germline V gene lookup returns CDR1 SGHVS and CDR2 FNYEAQ. The germline V and J ends were trimmed by 4 bases and 0 bases, with 10 bases remaining between them. CDR3 coding DNA: TGTGCCAGCAGCTCCACTAGGAGCTCCTACAATGAGCAGTTCTTC. Its protein is CASSSTRSSYNEQFF.

Only one count was recorded for this clonotype. The chain employs TRBV12-3 or TRBV12-4 and TRBJ2-2; 11 nucleotides align to TRBD1. V gave up 6 bases and J gave up 7 bases; unmatched junction bases: 1. This CDR3 contains 13 residues. The DNA of the CDR3 is TGTGCCAGCAGGGGACAGGGGGACGGGGAGCTGTTTTTT. Encoded protein: CASRGQGDGELFF.